The entry that follows covers one TCR beta chain sequence. Its antigen is undetermined. This sample was taken from a study of cytomegalovirus exposure and HLA in healthy donors. Study-level findings and limits: Later on, a genetic analysis was performed. It linked a missense variant in DCLRE1C with V- and J-gene trimming of TCR beta. Accounts indicate the classifier identified cytomegalovirus status with strong specificity and sensitivity. Analysis performed later found roughly 18,000 TCR beta sequences associated with HLA alleles at 0.05 false discovery rate. Several of the most significant clusters appeared, in a later analysis, to be linked to common viral pathogens.

The PCR ran on 60 Vbeta and 13 Jbeta primers. Sequencing was performed with immunoSEQ multiplex PCR; in TCRdb, only in-frame clones are kept and a portion is missing. The sample has roughly 190,000 clones, approximately 86% seen once. Sequencing was carried out using PBMCs. The source of this sequence is a boy aged 2 to 10 in good health and CMV-seronegative.

CDR3 residues: CASSLGQVYGYTF. The CDR3 region has the DNA TGTGCCAGCAGCCTCGGACAGGTCTATGGCTACACCTTC. The V and J genes are TRBV7-2 and TRBJ1-2; 7 nucleotides match TRBD1. CDR3 length: 13 residues. V lost 5 bases, J lost 4 bases, and 4 bases stayed unmatched. The germline V gene encodes CDR1 SGHTA and CDR2 FQGNSA.